This is a list of T cell receptor beta chains from one sample in a study of T cell changes during pregnancy in multiple sclerosis. Here immunoSEQ multiplex PCR was the method, and the copy in TCRdb shows in-frame clones only, minus some. Among approximately 60,000 clones listed, less than 95% were seen once. The sample in question was peripheral blood, obtained in the third trimester of pregnancy. These receptor sequences come from a female donor in good health, enrolled as a control in a pregnancy study. Both conserved end residues are part of each CDR3. The D gene is left open where the match is weak. The size entry is marked missing in some rows and otherwise reads once, few, many or a size class.

J,V,size,D,DNA,CDR3
TRBJ1-1,TRBV27,NA,NA,TGTGCCAGCAGCTGGGGGGGGGTTGCCACTGAAGCTTTCTTT,CASSWGGVATEAFF
TRBJ1-1,TRBV19,NA,NA,TGTGCCAGTAGTATATCTATGAGTCCGAACACTGAAGCTTTCTTT,CASSISMSPNTEAFF
TRBJ2-1,TRBV14,NA,TRBD2,TGTGCCAGCAGCCAAGAGAAGAGACTAGCGGGAGACGGTGAGCAGTTCTTC,CASSQEKRLAGDGEQFF
TRBJ2-2,TRBV13,NA,TRBD2,TGTGCCAGCAGCCAAAACCCCCCGGGGACTAGTAGGGACACCGGGGAGCTGTTTTTT,CASSQNPPGTSRDTGELFF
TRBJ2-3,TRBV7-2,NA,NA,TGTGCCAGCAGCTTGGGGCGGGGGCCAGATACGCAGTATTTT,CASSLGRGPDTQYF
TRBJ1-3,TRBV7-9,NA,TRBD1,TGTGCCAGCAGCCCCGGGACAGGGGTTATCATCTCTGGAAACACCATATATTTT,CASSPGTGVIISGNTIYF
TRBJ2-5,TRBV5-1,NA,NA,TGCGCCAGCAGCTTGGCGGGCAGGGCGGACGAGACCCAGTACTTC,CASSLAGRADETQYF
TRBJ2-1,TRBV11-3,NA,NA,TGTGCCAGCAGCTTAAAAACGTCCAAAGTGGGGGCCAATGAGCAGTTCTTC,CASSLKTSKVGANEQFF
TRBJ1-1,TRBV29-1,NA,NA,TGCAGCGTTGCGGGGGGGTTTAGCACTGAAGCTTTCTTT,CSVAGGFSTEAFF
TRBJ1-2,TRBV30,NA,TRBD1,TGTGCCTGGAGCTGGACAGGGTTCCCCTATGGCTACACCTTC,CAWSWTGFPYGYTF
TRBJ2-3,TRBV10-3,NA,TRBD2,TGTGCCATCAAATCGACTAGCGGAGGCACAGATACGCAGTATTTT,CAIKSTSGGTDTQYF
TRBJ2-1,TRBV4-1,NA,TRBD2,TGCGCCAGCAGCCAAGATGAACTAGCGGCTTCCTACAATGAGCAGTTCTTC,CASSQDELAASYNEQFF
TRBJ2-5,TRBV11-3,NA,TRBD2,TGTGCCAGCAGCTTAGGCATCGGGGGGAGGCAAGAGACCCAGTACTTC,CASSLGIGGRQETQYF
TRBJ1-1,TRBV6-6,NA,NA,TGTGCCAGCACCTACCGGGGTTCAAACACTGAAGCTTTCTTT,CASTYRGSNTEAFF
TRBJ1-1,TRBV25-1,NA,NA,TGTGCCAGCAGTGAACTCCCCGGGGGGCCGAACACTGAAGCTTTCTTT,CASSELPGGPNTEAFF
TRBJ1-1,TRBV7-2,NA,TRBD1,TGTGCCAGCAGCCAGGGGGCTGGAAGGACTGAAGCTTTCTTT,CASSQGAGRTEAFF
TRBJ2-4,TRBV7-9,once,TRBD2,TGTGCCAGCAGCTTAGGGGCACGGGAGGAGAACATTCAGTACTTC,CASSLGAREENIQYF
TRBJ2-1,TRBV4-1,NA,NA,TGCGCCAGCAGCCAAGAAGAGACCCGAGCGGTCTCCTACAATGAGCAGTTCTTC,CASSQEETRAVSYNEQFF
TRBJ2-6,TRBV5-4,NA,TRBD2,TGTGCCAGCAGCCGGGGCGGGGGAGCCCCTGGGGCCAACGTCCTGACTTTC,CASSRGGGAPGANVLTF
TRBJ2-4,TRBV29-1,NA,TRBD2,TGCAGCGTTGAACTACTAGCGGGAGGGCCGTCGGTAGCCAAAAACATTCAGTACTTC,CSVELLAGGPSVAKNIQYF
TRBJ2-3,TRBV4-1,NA,TRBD2,TGCGCCAGCAGCCCCCCTAGCGGGAACACAGATACGCAGTATTTT,CASSPPSGNTDTQYF
TRBJ2-2,TRBV11-2,NA,NA,TGTGCCAGCAGCTCACGGGGCGGGGAGCTGTTTTTT,CASSSRGGELFF
TRBJ1-5,TRBV7-6,NA,NA,TGTGCCAGCAGCCTTTTGGGAACAGGGATGCAGCCCCAGCATTTT,CASSLLGTGMQPQHF
TRBJ2-1,TRBV27,NA,TRBD1,TGTGCCAGCAGGGGGACAGACTACAATGAGCAGTTCTTC,CASRGTDYNEQFF
TRBJ1-3,TRBV2,NA,NA,TGTGCCAGCAGTACGAATAGGGGTCTCTCTGGAAACACCATATATTTT,CASSTNRGLSGNTIYF
TRBJ2-5,TRBV7-2,NA,NA,TGTGCCAGCAGCTTCTTCCGGTCTGAGACCCAGTACTTC,CASSFFRSETQYF
TRBJ1-2,TRBV5-1,NA,TRBD1,TGCGCCAGCAGCTCAGACCCCGGGACAGGCAGTGGCTACACCTTC,CASSSDPGTGSGYTF